One T cell receptor (beta chain) is described in this entry. Its cognate antigen is unknown. The data were obtained in a study of T cell responses to AZD1222 COVID-19 vaccine. Study conclusions and caveats: Clonal diversity was possibly underestimated, and white British individuals and females predominated among donors. Spike-specific TCR breadth rose after two AZD1222 doses, and depth rose as well.

Profiled with immunoSEQ multiplex PCR; TCRdb holds only in-frame clones, not every one. The repertoire holds about 86,000 clones, with roughly nine tenths as singletons. Germline V gene sequence: CDR1 SGHKS, CDR2 YYEKEE (reference sequence). This CDR3 is 16 amino acids long. With 4 bases clipped from V and 1 base from J, the junction kept 8 bases outside the gene matches. The sequenced sample was peripheral blood, obtained on day 0 of AZD1222 vaccination. The chain couples TRBV5-5 to TRBJ2-3, with 8 bases matching TRBD1. This TCR came from an adult in good health. CDR3 residues: CASSPWTGMGTDTQYF. The DNA for the CDR3 is TGTGCCAGCAGCCCATGGACAGGGATGGGCACAGATACGCAGTATTTT.